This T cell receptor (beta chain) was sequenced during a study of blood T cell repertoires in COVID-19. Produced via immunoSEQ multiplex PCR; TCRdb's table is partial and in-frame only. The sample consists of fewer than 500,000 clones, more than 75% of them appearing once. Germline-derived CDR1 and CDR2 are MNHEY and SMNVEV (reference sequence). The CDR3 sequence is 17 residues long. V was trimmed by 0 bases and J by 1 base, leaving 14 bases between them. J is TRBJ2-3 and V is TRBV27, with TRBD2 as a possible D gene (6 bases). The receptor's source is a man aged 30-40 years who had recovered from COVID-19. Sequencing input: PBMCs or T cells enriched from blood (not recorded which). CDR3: CASSLSGLRGGTDTQYF. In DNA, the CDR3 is TGTGCCAGCAGTTTATCGGGGTTGCGGGGTGGCACAGATACGCAGTATTTT.